This T cell receptor (beta chain) was captured in a study of blood T cell repertoires in COVID-19. About the research overall: Samples of COVID-19 (acute and convalescent) were obtained from the United States, Italy and Spain. Nucleic acid was either cDNA or gDNA, and it came from T cells, B-cell-depleted T cells, or PBMCs.

Here immunoSEQ multiplex PCR was the method, and the copy in TCRdb shows in-frame clones only, minus some. The data show approximately 250,000 clones, with approximately 86% seen just once and roughly 8.5% held by the top ten. The source material was peripheral blood. The source of this sequence is a man aged 35-49 years with active or convalescent COVID-19.

Here the CDR3 DNA reads TGTGCCAGCTCACCACCGACAGGGAAACACTACGAGCAGTACTTC. This sequence encodes CASSPPTGKHYEQYF. The genes are TRBV18 and TRBJ2-7; 7 bases fit TRBD1. This CDR3 is 15 amino acids long. Germline CDR1 KGHSH, CDR2 LQKENI. With 0 bases clipped from V and 3 bases from J, the junction kept 5 bases outside the gene matches.